This passage covers 31 T cell receptor beta chains from one sample sequenced in a study of cytomegalovirus exposure and HLA in healthy donors. The protocol was immunoSEQ multiplex PCR, while the TCRdb copy is restricted to in-frame clones and leaves out a portion. The sample consists of roughly 330,000 clones, 87% of them appearing once. The sample was PBMCs. These TCRs come from a woman aged 25 to 39 in good health and CMV-seropositive.

The chain recombines TRBV19 with TRBJ2-7; 7 bases map to TRBD2. CDR3 length equals 14 residues. The V and J ends lost 5 bases and 2 bases, in that order; junction bases with no gene match: 6. In germline, CDR1 is LNHDA, CDR2 SQIVND (reference sequence). CDR3 sequence reads: CASSASSGPYEQYF. CDR3 DNA sequence: TGTGCCAGTAGTGCGTCTAGCGGACCCTACGAGCAGTACTTC.

V usage is TRBV5-3 and J usage is TRBJ1-5; 8 nucleotides line up with TRBD1. TRBV5-3 is assigned to the ORF class and has an uncertain function. With 4 bases clipped from V and 3 bases from J, the junction kept 6 bases outside the gene matches. The CDR3 covers 15 residues. This chain's CDR3 is CARSNGTGDNQPQHF. As DNA, the CDR3 is TGTGCCAGAAGCAACGGGACAGGAGACAATCAGCCCCAGCATTTT.

The chain couples TRBV29-1 to TRBJ2-6, with unresolved D. The germline V and J ends were trimmed by 0 bases and 2 bases, with 14 bases remaining between them. The CDR3 has 17 residues. The germline CDR1 and CDR2 sequences are SQVTM and ANQGSEA. The CDR3 bases are TGCAGCGTTGAAGATCCGGGTAGAGGCGCTGGGGCCAACGTCCTGACTTTC. Its protein product is CSVEDPGRGAGANVLTF.

This clone was counted a few times. The chain carries TRBV6-5 and TRBJ2-5; possible D gene TRBD2, 7 bases. CDR3 size: 15 residues. The germline V gene has CDR1 MNHEY and CDR2 SVGAGI. The germline V and J ends were trimmed by 7 bases and 4 bases, with 19 bases remaining between them. CDR3 protein: CASTSPGERGETQYF. Here the CDR3 DNA reads TGTGCCAGCACCTCACCAGGGGAGCGGGGAGAGACCCAGTACTTC.

This clone was observed a single time. The chain links TRBV28 to TRBJ2-7; the D gene could be TRBD1 or TRBD2 (6 bases each). The CDR3 contains 14 residues. V dropped 4 bases and J dropped 7 bases, with 17 bases sitting between them. Germline V CDR1 and CDR2: MDHEN, SYDVKM. As DNA, the CDR3 is TGTGCCAGCAGTTACGGGGGCGATTCTGGGGAGCAGTACTTC. Its translation is CASSYGGDSGEQYF.

This rearrangement joins TRBV9 to TRBJ1-2, with D possibly being TRBD1 (5 bases). Trimming left V 5 bases short and J 4 bases short, with 12 bases between. This CDR3 is 13 amino acids long. Germline lookup yields CDR1 SGDLS and CDR2 YYNGEE. The CDR3 DNA follows: TGTGCCAGCAGTGGGACTAATGCCTATGGCTACACCTTC. It encodes CASSGTNAYGYTF. Drawing the rest from reference TRBV9 and TRBJ1-2, the complete variable domain is DSGVTQTPKHLITATGQRVTLRCSPRSGDLSVYWYQQSLDQGLQFLIQYYNGEERAKGNILERFSAQQFPDLHSELNLSSLELGDSALYFCASSGTNAYGYTFGSGTRLTVV.

This chain uses TRBV19 with TRBJ2-7; maybe TRBD1 (6 bases). Trimming left V 4 bases short and J 4 bases short, with 14 bases between. This CDR3 region has 14 residues. Germline loops: CDR1 LNHDA, CDR2 SQIVND (reference sequence). Here the CDR3 reads CASSTTGHQYEQYF. The DNA of the CDR3 is TGTGCCAGTAGTACGACAGGCCATCAGTACGAGCAGTACTTC.

The chain is built from TRBV28 and TRBJ2-7; TRBD2 is a possible D gene (6 bases). The CDR3 runs 17 residues. V was cut by 3 bases and J by 2 bases, with 20 bases left in between. CDR1 is MDHEN, CDR2 SYDVKM, per germline. The CDR3 DNA reads TGTGCCAGCAGTTTCCCCCGCTCAGTGGGAGGTACCTACGAGCAGTACTTC. Protein sequence: CASSFPRSVGGTYEQYF.

This clone turned up a few times. The gene calls are TRBV7-9 and TRBJ2-3, with D possibly being TRBD2 (6 bases). This CDR3 spans 18 amino acids. Germline CDR1 reads SEHNR; CDR2 reads FQNEAQ (reference sequence). V lost 0 bases to trimming and J lost 2 bases, with 18 bases between them. In DNA, the CDR3 is TGTGCCAGCAGCTTAGCGTACCGGACGGGGAGGCCCACAGATACGCAGTATTTT. It codes for CASSLAYRTGRPTDTQYF.

CDR3 DNA: TGTGCCAGCAGTGCCGAAGGGGAGAACACTGAAGCTTTCTTT. It yields the protein CASSAEGENTEAFF. This chain links TRBV2 with TRBJ1-1, with D tentatively TRBD1 (5 bases). CDR3 length: 14 amino acids. Trimming took 4 bases from V and 1 from J, leaving 10 bases between them. CDR1 is SNHLY, CDR2 FYNNEI, per germline.

V usage is TRBV28 and J usage is TRBJ2-1, with D maybe TRBD2 (6 bases). V lost 5 bases to trimming and J lost 5 bases, with 13 bases between them. Germline values: CDR1 MDHEN, CDR2 SYDVKM. The length of the CDR3 is 14 residues. The chain's CDR3 is CASSPRTNDNEQFF. Here the CDR3 DNA reads TGTGCCAGCAGTCCTCGGACTAACGACAATGAGCAGTTCTTC.

The chain combines TRBV7-8 with TRBJ2-3, with no clear D. The CDR3 has 15 residues. Germline V CDR1 and CDR2: SGHVS, FQNEAQ. The V end lost 1 base, the J end lost 2 bases, and 10 bases lay between the germline ends. The CDR3 sequence: CASSLVPSHTDTQYF. Written as DNA, the CDR3 is TGTGCCAGCAGCTTAGTCCCTTCACACACAGATACGCAGTATTTT.

The rearrangement joins TRBV28 to TRBJ2-3; D may be TRBD1 (5 bases). The CDR3 has 13 amino acids. The V and J ends lost 4 bases and 3 bases respectively, with 8 bases between them. The germline gives CDR1 MDHEN, CDR2 SYDVKM. CDR3 sequence: CASSYGATDTQYF. CDR3 coding DNA: TGTGCCAGCAGTTATGGGGCGACAGATACGCAGTATTTT.

The table lists this clone with a count of one. This chain's CDR3 is CASTTGTENGYTF. CDR3 in DNA: TGTGCCAGCACAACCGGGACAGAAAATGGCTACACCTTC. The V call is TRBV28, the J call TRBJ1-2; 7 bases are a match to TRBD1. This CDR3 comprises 13 residues. V gave up 7 bases and J gave up 6 bases; unmatched junction bases: 8. Germline assignment: CDR1 MDHEN and CDR2 SYDVKM.

This chain uses TRBV7-2 with TRBJ1-3; 7 nucleotides agree with TRBD1. Trimming at V came to 1 base and at J to 0 bases, leaving 6 bases not matched to a gene. Germline V gives CDR1 SGHTA, CDR2 FQGNSA. The CDR3 has 17 residues. CDR3 sequence reads: CASSLDYSGGSGNTIYF. For the CDR3, the DNA is TGTGCCAGCAGCTTAGACTATTCAGGGGGCTCTGGAAACACCATATATTTT.

This chain connects TRBV28 to TRBJ1-1; D unresolved. Germline V gives CDR1 MDHEN, CDR2 SYDVKM. The CDR3 has 16 residues. V was shortened by 1 base and J by 0 bases, with 12 bases between the two germline ends. The CDR3 sequence is CASSLYDLGLNTEAFF. CDR3 DNA: TGTGCCAGCAGTTTATATGATCTGGGGTTGAACACTGAAGCTTTCTTT.

The chain has TRBV6-4 and TRBJ2-3; D gene ambiguous. Germline CDR1 is MRHNA and CDR2 is SNTAGT. Trimming cost V 0 bases and J 2 bases, with 9 bases left between them. CDR3 length equals 15 residues. CDR3 in amino acids: CASSDSGINTDTQYF. The CDR3 nucleotides read TGTGCCAGCAGTGACTCTGGCATAAACACAGATACGCAGTATTTT.

V is TRBV6-6 and J is TRBJ1-5; 7 positions agree with TRBD1. The CDR3 consists of 15 residues. Trimming at V came to 10 bases and at J to 5 bases, leaving 14 bases not matched to a gene. Looked up from germline, CDR1 is MNHNY and CDR2 is SVGAGI (reference sequence). The CDR3 spells CAIRSGTANHQPQHF. Here the CDR3 DNA reads TGTGCCATCAGATCGGGGACAGCAAACCATCAGCCCCAGCATTTT.

The rearrangement links TRBV19 to TRBJ2-5; D might be TRBD1 (5 bases). This CDR3 comprises 14 residues. In germline, CDR1 is LNHDA, CDR2 SQIVND (reference sequence). The ends were cut back, 3 bases at V and 3 bases at J, with 11 bases in the middle. CDR3 bases: TGTGCCAGTAGTATTTGGGGCAGCGAAGAGACCCAGTACTTC. Translating it yields CASSIWGSEETQYF.

The chain joins TRBV4-1 to TRBJ2-3; 9 positions match TRBD2. The CDR3 spans 16 residues. The trim removed 0 bases at V and 3 bases at J, leaving 4 bases unmatched. From germline, CDR1 is MGHRA and CDR2 YSYEKL. CDR3 in amino acids: CASSQDPSGVTDTQYF. CDR3 nucleotides: TGCGCCAGCAGCCAAGATCCTAGCGGGGTGACAGATACGCAGTATTTT.

This clone has just a few counts. The chain couples TRBV4-1 to TRBJ1-2, with 8 nucleotides matching TRBD1. The length of the CDR3 is 13 residues. Losses at the gene ends were 1 base for V and 7 bases for J; bases not matched to a gene: 2. CDR1 is MGHRA and CDR2 is YSYEKL in the germline V gene. CDR3 region: CASSQAGQGGYTF. CDR3 DNA sequence: TGCGCCAGCAGCCAAGCAGGACAGGGTGGCTACACCTTC.

The chain combines TRBV7-3 with TRBJ1-2, with 7 bases that match TRBD1. The CDR3 is made up of 15 amino acids. CDR1 and CDR2 (germline): SGHTA, FQGTGA. Trimming cost V 2 bases and J 4 bases; bases outside gene matches: 7. CDR3 amino acids: CASSLSRDSSYGYTF. CDR3 bases: TGTGCCAGCAGCTTATCCCGGGACAGTTCCTATGGCTACACCTTC.

This clone was counted a single time. V usage is TRBV6-1 and J usage is TRBJ1-4, with unresolved D. Trimming shortened V by 1 base and J by 5 bases, and 5 bases separated the two germline ends. The CDR3 contains 13 residues. Germline V gene sequence: CDR1 MNHNS, CDR2 SASEGT. CDR3 residues: CASSEVLNEKLFF. In DNA, the CDR3 is TGTGCCAGCAGTGAAGTCCTCAATGAAAAACTGTTTTTT.

The rearrangement joins TRBV9 to TRBJ2-3; no definite D call. CDR1 is SGDLS and CDR2 is YYNGEE in the germline V gene. Trimming left V 4 bases short and J 0 bases short, with 12 bases between. This CDR3 comprises 15 residues. CDR3 amino acids: CASSPTASSTDTQYF. CDR3 DNA sequence: TGTGCCAGCAGCCCAACGGCCTCTAGCACAGATACGCAGTATTTT.

This sequence joins TRBV18 and TRBJ2-5; weak D call: TRBD1 (5 bases). In germline, CDR1 is KGHSH, CDR2 LQKENI. CDR3 length equals 13 residues. V gave up 2 bases and J gave up 4 bases, with 8 bases separating them. The CDR3 sequence: CASSPFTGETQYF. The DNA for the CDR3 is TGTGCCAGCTCACCATTTACAGGAGAGACCCAGTACTTC.

V usage is TRBV7-9 and J usage is TRBJ1-4, with TRBD1 matching over 7 bases. The length of the CDR3 is 12 residues. The J segment lost 11 bases and the V segment lost 5 bases, leaving 5 bases of the junction unmatched. Germline V lookup: CDR1 SEHNR, CDR2 FQNEAQ (reference sequence). CDR3 protein: CASSPGTEKLFF. In DNA, the CDR3 is TGTGCCAGCAGCCCCGGGACAGAGAAACTGTTTTTT.

The J gene is TRBJ1-4, the V gene TRBV4-3; the D is unclear. This CDR3 has 16 residues. Germline values: CDR1 LGHNA, CDR2 YSLEER. V was clipped by 2 bases and J by 3 bases, with 13 bases between them. Here the CDR3 DNA reads TGCGCCAGCAGCCAAACCATAACAACGGCTAATGAAAAACTGTTTTTT. Protein product: CASSQTITTANEKLFF.

This chain uses TRBV28 with TRBJ2-7; maybe TRBD1 (6 bases). CDR3 length: 13 amino acids. CDR1 MDHEN and CDR2 SYDVKM come from the germline V gene. V was cut by 10 bases and J by 3 bases, with 16 bases left in between. CDR3 residues: CATFRGIGYEQYF. The CDR3 DNA sequence: TGTGCCACCTTCAGGGGAATTGGCTACGAGCAGTACTTC. Full variable domain (outside the CDR3, taken from reference TRBV28 and TRBJ2-7): DVKVTQSSRYLVKRTGEKVFLECVQDMDHENMFWYRQDPGLGLRLIYFSYDVKMKEKGDIPEGYSVSREKKERFSLILESASTNQTSMYLCATFRGIGYEQYFGPGTRLTVT.

The J gene is TRBJ2-5, the V gene TRBV28, with 7 bases lining up with TRBD2. V dropped 5 bases and J dropped 5; count of bases not matched to a gene: 8. The CDR3 consists of 14 residues. In germline, CDR1 is MDHEN, CDR2 SYDVKM. Here the CDR3 DNA reads TGTGCCAGCAGTGCCGGGTCCGGGAGGGAGACCCAGTACTTC. Translation: CASSAGSGRETQYF.

The chain links TRBV30 to TRBJ2-1; D might be TRBD2 (6 bases). V lost 5 bases to trimming and J lost 7 bases, with 12 bases between them. Per germline, CDR1 GTSNPN and CDR2 SVGIG (reference sequence). The CDR3 consists of 12 residues. The CDR3 sequence: CAWGGVGNEQFF. In nucleotides, the CDR3 is TGTGCCTGGGGCGGGGTTGGTAATGAGCAGTTCTTC.

A single count supports this clone. The V and J genes are TRBV28 and TRBJ2-3, with 8 bases aligning to TRBD2. The V and J ends lost 5 bases and 3 bases, in that order; junction bases with no gene match: 10. The CDR3 sequence is 16 residues long. Germline CDR1 MDHEN, CDR2 SYDVKM. The CDR3 DNA follows: TGTGCCAGCAGTGAAAAACTAGCGGCTAAGACAGATACGCAGTATTTT. The encoded protein is CASSEKLAAKTDTQYF. Filled out from reference TRBV28 and TRBJ2-3, the complete variable domain reads DVKVTQSSRYLVKRTGEKVFLECVQDMDHENMFWYRQDPGLGLRLIYFSYDVKMKEKGDIPEGYSVSREKKERFSLILESASTNQTSMYLCASSEKLAAKTDTQYFGPGTRLTVL.